This T cell receptor beta chain was identified in a study of T cells after posttransplantation cyclophosphamide. Repertoires were generated with immunoSEQ multiplex PCR, while TCRdb's copy carries only in-frame clones and drops some. The sample holds some 27,000 clones, 86% seen once. On this clone: Its antigen is not identified.

Study-level points and caveats: Skin or GI-infiltrating T cells shared few TRB sequences with blood.

This TCR was sampled from a man aged 50 or older. Sequencing was carried out using PBMCs.

CDR3 sequence: CASTPDPGTSGRGGANVLTF. The DNA for the CDR3 is TGCGCCAGCACCCCCGATCCCGGGACTAGCGGGAGGGGTGGGGCCAACGTCCTGACTTTC. The rearrangement joins TRBV10-1 to TRBJ2-6, with 16 bases that match TRBD2. Germline V gene sequence: CDR1 WNHNN, CDR2 SYGVQD (reference sequence). The length of the CDR3 is 20 residues. V trimming: 7 bases; J trimming: 3 bases; junction bases outside the gene matches: 12.